The rows below give T cell receptor beta chains drawn from one sample of a study of tumor-infiltrating lymphocytes in primary liver carcinoma. TCRdb re-called the multiplex PCR reads through MiXCR, storing one row per CDR3 protein. The sample records 150,000 to 200,000 distinct CDR3 sequences, approximately 60% being singletons. Sequenced input: peripheral blood. The receptors here all came from a man aged 35 to 55 with primary liver carcinoma and hepatitis B virus infection. The CDR3 runs from the conserved cysteine through the conserved F or W. The D gene is left open where the match is weak. Part of the rows lack a size; the others show once, few, many or a class for expanded clones.

CDR3nt	CDR3aa	j_gene	v_gene	abundance	d_gene
TGCGCCAGCGGCCAAGAAAGCATCTCCCCCTCTTGGGAGCAGTACTTC	CASGQESISPSWEQYF	TRBJ2-7	TRBV4-1	-	-
TGTGCCAGCAGAACGCCTGGACAGCCCCAGCATTTT	CASRTPGQPQHF	TRBJ1-5	TRBV6-5	-	-
TGTGCCAGCAGTTATTCCGGGGGGAGCCCCTACGAGCAGTACTTC	CASSYSGGSPYEQYF	TRBJ2-7	TRBV6-5	few	TRBD2
TGTGCCAGCAGCATTGCAGGGAACACTGAAGCTTTCTTT	CASSIAGNTEAFF	TRBJ1-1	TRBV7-9	once	-
TGTGCCAGCAGCTATTTACAACCAGACAACTATGGCTACACCTTC	CASSYLQPDNYGYTF	TRBJ1-2	TRBV7-9	-	-
TGTGCCAACAGCTTGGCCCGAGGGTCGGAGACCCAGTACTTC	CANSLARGSETQYF	TRBJ2-5	TRBV11-2	-	-
TGTGCCAGCAGTTTATTAGGCGGGAGTAGTGACAATGAGCAGTTCTTC	CASSLLGGSSDNEQFF	TRBJ2-1	TRBV28	few	TRBD2
TGTGCCAGCAGTTTAACCGATGGAGCCTACGAGATGTACTTC	CASSLTDGAYEMYF	TRBJ2-7	TRBV11-2	-	-
TGCAGCGCTCCCGCGGGACTAGCGAGGGCAGATACGCAGAATTTT	CSAPAGLARADTQNF	TRBJ2-3	TRBV29-1	-	TRBD2
TGCAGCGTTGAAGCGGGGAATCAACGGGAGCTGTTTTTT	CSVEAGNQRELFF	TRBJ2-2	TRBV29-1	-	-